The clone carrying this T cell receptor (beta chain) occurred a few times. Its specificity is not known. This entry comes from a study of cytomegalovirus exposure and HLA in healthy donors. Whole-study context: Samples from HLA-typed donors yielded about 85 million unique TCRs in an early data release.

60 Vbeta and 13 Jbeta primers were used in PCR. Profiling relied on immunoSEQ multiplex PCR, and the TCRdb table lists in-frame clones only, not all of them. Of under 200,000 clones in the sample, about three quarters were seen once. J lost 4 bases, V lost 0 bases, and 10 bases had no gene match. In germline, CDR1 is SGDLS, CDR2 YYNGEE. The CDR3 is made up of 17 amino acids. Study findings and constraints: A link between a missense DCLRE1C variant and TCR beta V- and J-gene trimming emerged from a later analysis.

The TCR was taken from a female donor in good health and CMV-seronegative. The chain uses TRBV9 and TRBJ2-5; 9 positions match TRBD1. The sequencing input was PBMCs. The CDR3 region has the DNA TGTGCCAGCAGCGTAGCCCACGGGACAGGGATGGGAGAGACCCAGTACTTC. Translated: CASSVAHGTGMGETQYF.